This TCR beta chain was identified in a study of shared clonotypes between healthy human individuals. Donors comprised only Caucasian adults living in Nashville, Tennessee. As for this clone: Its antigen is currently unknown.

In the authors' workflow: Filtering of immunoSEQ junctional sequences could not match full-length read filtering. TCRdb's table, derived via immunoSEQ multiplex PCR, lists solely in-frame clones and lacks some. V and J calls and clone size are those listed in that table; D and trimming were worked out from the DNA. The sample comprises 230,000 or so clones, about 69% of which are singletons, and 11% rests with the top ten. The length of the CDR3 is 14 residues. Trimming removed 6 bases from V and 1 base from J, with 11 bases in between. The V gene's germline CDR1 is MNHNS and CDR2 SASEGT. Study-level findings and limits: Tissues were not sampled, only blood, and their repertoires likely differ.

The rearrangement uses TRBV6-1 and TRBJ2-3; D could derive from TRBD1 or TRBD2 (5 bases each). What was sequenced was memory CD4+ T cells sorted from blood. Subset meaning: CD45RA-negative fraction. The clonotype originates from a man aged 25-45 years in good health. The CDR3 sequence is CASREGIGTDTQYF. DNA of the CDR3: TGTGCCAGCAGAGAGGGGATAGGCACAGATACGCAGTATTTT.